This T cell receptor (beta chain) was recovered during a study of blood T cells in healthy people across ages. The study's findings and limits: Both naive CD4+ cell counts and diversity were greater in long-lived donors than in aged donors.

Total RNA extracted from each sample amounted to at least 5 micrograms. The authors ran a second PCR of about 6 to 11 cycles using a sample-barcoded 5' primer and a J-beta primer mix. TCRdb passed the 5' RACE reads through MiXCR, listing each CDR3 protein once. The sample shows about 1 million distinct CDR3 sequences, under 45% of them seen only once. This clonotype has just a few counts. Its antigen is undetermined. V gave up 0 bases and J gave up 1 base; unmatched junction bases: 8. Germline values: CDR1 LGHNA, CDR2 YNFKEQ. The CDR3 covers 19 residues. V is TRBV4-2 and J is TRBJ2-6, with 8 bases aligning to TRBD1. Source material: blood. The receptor was derived from a woman in her sixties in good health. The CDR3 DNA sequence: TGTGCCAGCAGCCAAGATCATGGACAGGGTAATTCTGGGGCCAACGTCCTGACTTTC. Its protein is CASSQDHGQGNSGANVLTF.